A selection of T cell receptor beta chains follows, all from one sample in a study of control samples from healthy donors and cancer patients. TCRdb's copy holds only in-frame clones and misses some; the assay was immunoSEQ multiplex PCR. The sample lists around 50,000 clones; approximately 89% were seen once. The sequencing sample was made of PBMCs. These receptor sequences come from a man under 40 with colorectal cancer. The CDR3 runs from the conserved cysteine through the conserved F or W. Rows may omit the clone size; those that give it use once, few, many or a size class.

v_gene: TRBV6-2/TRBV6-3; abundance: NA; j_gene: TRBJ1-5; CDR3aa: CASSYAQGLNQPQHF
v_gene: TRBV7-9; abundance: NA; j_gene: TRBJ1-2; CDR3aa: CASSQKGQEGYYGYTF
v_gene: TRBV5-4; abundance: NA; j_gene: TRBJ2-6; CDR3aa: CASSTGTVRSGANVLTF
v_gene: TRBV19; abundance: NA; j_gene: TRBJ1-1; CDR3aa: CATGQAVSINTEAFF
v_gene: TRBV24-1; abundance: NA; j_gene: TRBJ2-2; CDR3aa: CATSDRGWAGELFF
v_gene: TRBV5-1; abundance: NA; j_gene: TRBJ1-5; CDR3aa: CASSPWSGANQPQHF
v_gene: TRBV2; abundance: NA; j_gene: TRBJ1-1; CDR3aa: CASSEQDLEAFF
v_gene: TRBV4-2; abundance: NA; j_gene: TRBJ1-5; CDR3aa: CASSHVFQGDQPQHF
v_gene: TRBV12-3/TRBV12-4; abundance: NA; j_gene: TRBJ2-3; CDR3aa: CASSFGLTQYF
v_gene: TRBV19; abundance: NA; j_gene: TRBJ2-3; CDR3aa: CASSTGTSGITDTQYF
v_gene: TRBV5-5; abundance: NA; j_gene: TRBJ1-1; CDR3aa: CASSLQTEAFF
v_gene: TRBV6-5; abundance: NA; j_gene: TRBJ1-1; CDR3aa: CASSYNFRDIEAFF
v_gene: TRBV11-2; abundance: NA; j_gene: TRBJ2-1; CDR3aa: CASSFSSGGREQFF
v_gene: TRBV19; abundance: NA; j_gene: TRBJ2-2; CDR3aa: CARRGCISPGELFF
v_gene: TRBV7-2; abundance: NA; j_gene: TRBJ1-4; CDR3aa: CASSLGGRSTWATNEKLFF
v_gene: TRBV6-5; abundance: NA; j_gene: TRBJ2-3; CDR3aa: CASRKRGGTDTQYF
v_gene: TRBV19; abundance: NA; j_gene: TRBJ1-5; CDR3aa: CASSMVGQGQPQHF
v_gene: TRBV7-9; abundance: once; j_gene: TRBJ2-1; CDR3aa: CASSPRGLKQFF
v_gene: TRBV9; abundance: few; j_gene: TRBJ1-2; CDR3aa: CASSVADDDGSNYGYTF
v_gene: TRBV30; abundance: NA; j_gene: TRBJ1-1; CDR3aa: CAWSVQIEAFF
v_gene: TRBV5-4; abundance: NA; j_gene: TRBJ1-2; CDR3aa: CASSFGGRRQGYTF
v_gene: TRBV3-1/TRBV3-2; abundance: NA; j_gene: TRBJ1-2; CDR3aa: CASSRDSNYGYTF
v_gene: TRBV6-7; abundance: NA; j_gene: TRBJ2-7; CDR3aa: CASSPQYEQYF
v_gene: TRBV6-2/TRBV6-3; abundance: NA; j_gene: TRBJ1-2; CDR3aa: CASSYSDRGYGYTF
v_gene: TRBV7-2; abundance: NA; j_gene: TRBJ1-1; CDR3aa: CASSLRQGTEAFF
v_gene: TRBV7-9; abundance: NA; j_gene: TRBJ1-2; CDR3aa: CASSSPTGSGYTF
v_gene: TRBV7-2; abundance: few; j_gene: TRBJ2-2; CDR3aa: CASSSGQGYTTGELFF
v_gene: TRBV27; abundance: NA; j_gene: TRBJ1-2; CDR3aa: CASSAHSNYGYTF
v_gene: TRBV10-3; abundance: few; j_gene: TRBJ1-2; CDR3aa: CAIGTGDGYTF
v_gene: TRBV5-4; abundance: NA; j_gene: TRBJ2-6; CDR3aa: CASSPRNRAKSSGANVLTF
v_gene: TRBV29-1; abundance: NA; j_gene: TRBJ2-5; CDR3aa: CSVEQGGETQYF
v_gene: TRBV4-3; abundance: NA; j_gene: TRBJ1-1; CDR3aa: CASSQVNREDTEAFF
v_gene: TRBV6-5; abundance: NA; j_gene: TRBJ1-6; CDR3aa: CASSPGTGGNSPLHF
v_gene: TRBV7-9; abundance: NA; j_gene: TRBJ1-2; CDR3aa: CASSPITTGSRRGYTF
v_gene: TRBV9; abundance: NA; j_gene: TRBJ2-2; CDR3aa: CASSVVAGANTGELFF
v_gene: TRBV5-5; abundance: NA; j_gene: TRBJ2-1; CDR3aa: CASSTGLARYNEQFF
v_gene: TRBV6-6; abundance: NA; j_gene: TRBJ1-1; CDR3aa: CASSTRQGPGGAFF
v_gene: TRBV27; abundance: few; j_gene: TRBJ2-2; CDR3aa: CASSLRGTNTGELFF
v_gene: TRBV10-3; abundance: NA; j_gene: TRBJ1-5; CDR3aa: CAISDTNQPQHF
v_gene: TRBV7-8; abundance: once; j_gene: TRBJ1-1; CDR3aa: CASSADPTEAFF
v_gene: TRBV9; abundance: NA; j_gene: TRBJ1-2; CDR3aa: CASSVAGGYGYTF
v_gene: TRBV20-1; abundance: NA; j_gene: TRBJ1-5; CDR3aa: CSARAGTTQHF
v_gene: TRBV30; abundance: NA; j_gene: TRBJ1-5; CDR3aa: CAWSPGASQPQHF
v_gene: TRBV21-1; abundance: NA; j_gene: TRBJ2-1; CDR3aa: CASSKYGVRQGVAMREFF
v_gene: TRBV29-1; abundance: NA; j_gene: TRBJ2-2; CDR3aa: CSIGTSNTGELFF
v_gene: TRBV28; abundance: NA; j_gene: TRBJ1-2; CDR3aa: CASTLSGAGQEVTNGYGYTF
v_gene: TRBV5-4; abundance: NA; j_gene: TRBJ1-6; CDR3aa: CASSLAAGGPHSPLHF
v_gene: TRBV7-2; abundance: once; j_gene: TRBJ1-2; CDR3aa: CASSLVGGDGYTF
v_gene: TRBV5-1; abundance: NA; j_gene: TRBJ2-1; CDR3aa: CASSYGTTGGNEQFF
v_gene: TRBV15; abundance: NA; j_gene: TRBJ1-1; CDR3aa: CATAGAVNTEAFF
v_gene: TRBV6-1; abundance: NA; j_gene: TRBJ1-2; CDR3aa: CASSETPSLEGGWEFSDGYTF
v_gene: TRBV7-8; abundance: once; j_gene: TRBJ2-1; CDR3aa: CASSFGIDSSYNEQFF